The clone carrying this T cell receptor beta chain was detected only a few times. What it binds is not known. The CDR3 covers 19 residues. Germline V CDR1 and CDR2: SGDLS, YYNGEE. V shed 3 bases and J 0 bases; nucleotides not matched to a gene: 18. These data belong to a study of T cells after yellow fever vaccination. General study results and limits: After the booster, around 95% of CD4 and approximately 87% of CD8 primary-response clones were re-detected. Highly abundant clonotypes carried over from the bulk population could end up in FACS-sorted repertoires as contaminants.

Making TCR cDNA involved 5'RACE template switching, which added UMIs and a universal primer site. TCRdb ran MiXCR on the 5' RACE reads and lists one entry per CDR3 protein. The sample includes approximately 610,000 distinct CDR3 sequences, about a sixth of them seen just once. This TCR came from a man aged 18 to 30 who received the YFV17D yellow fever vaccine. The V gene is TRBV9, the J gene TRBJ2-7, with 7 bases fitting TRBD1. The sequencing here drew on PBMCs, taken 4 to 5 days after the first yellow fever vaccination. The CDR3 DNA reads TGTGCCAGCAGCGCGCCGGGCGCAACAGGGGTCCCCTTCTCCTACGAGCAGTACGTC. This gives the protein CASSAPGATGVPFSYEQYV.